The next 28 T cell receptor beta chains were all read from a single sample in a study of identical twins. A single record per CDR3 protein comes from TCRdb applying MiXCR to the 5' RACE reads. The repertoire holds under 300,000 distinct CDR3 sequences, with around 15% as singletons. The sequenced sample was memory (CD45RO+) T cells sorted from blood. The receptors here all came from a woman aged 18-29 years in good health.

V is TRBV7-9 and J is TRBJ1-2, with D maybe TRBD1 (5 bases). CDR1 is SEHNR and CDR2 is FQNEAQ in the germline V gene (reference sequence). V was shortened by 8 bases and J by 2 bases, with 12 bases between the two germline ends. The CDR3 is 13 residues long. The CDR3: CASRSGDNYGYTF. The CDR3 coding sequence is TGTGCCAGCCGCAGCGGGGACAACTATGGCTACACCTTC.

This clonotype was found a few times. V gene TRBV7-8 combines with J gene TRBJ2-5; the D gene is possibly TRBD2 (5 bases). The CDR3 is 15 residues long. V shed 5 bases and J shed 0 bases, with 13 bases lying between them. The germline CDR1 and CDR2 sequences are SGHVS and FQNEAQ. CDR3 coding DNA: TGTGCCAGCAGCCAGGAGGTGGGCAACCAAGAGACCCAGTACTTC. It codes for CASSQEVGNQETQYF.

The genes are TRBV19 and TRBJ2-2, with 12 nucleotides matching TRBD2. Germline V gene sequence: CDR1 LNHDA, CDR2 SQIVND (reference sequence). The junction had 5 bases not matched to a gene; V was cut back by 5 bases and J by 4 bases. The CDR3 sequence is 16 residues long. CDR3 residues: CASSSGLAGSTGELFF. As DNA, the CDR3 is TGTGCCAGTAGTTCCGGACTAGCGGGGAGCACCGGGGAGCTGTTTTTT.

This chain joins TRBV11-2 and TRBJ2-1; 9 nucleotides agree with TRBD2. The CDR3 is 14 residues long. Germline V gene lookup returns CDR1 SGHAT and CDR2 FQNNGV. Trimming cost V 7 bases and J 4 bases; bases outside gene matches: 5. The CDR3 sequence: CASTPLAGYNEQFF. In nucleotides, the CDR3 is TGTGCCAGCACCCCCCTAGCGGGGTACAATGAGCAGTTCTTC.

This clonotype was recorded many times. The chain joins TRBV20-1 to TRBJ1-6; the match to TRBD1 covers 10 bases. This CDR3 contains 18 residues. The trim removed 7 bases at V and 0 bases at J, leaving 12 bases unmatched. From germline, CDR1 is DFQATT and CDR2 SNEGSKA (reference sequence). The CDR3 reads CSVTGGQGPSSYNSPLHF. The DNA for the CDR3 is TGCAGTGTTACCGGGGGACAGGGGCCGAGCTCCTATAATTCACCCCTCCACTTT.

The V gene is TRBV29-1, the J gene TRBJ2-1; maybe TRBD2 (5 bases). The CDR3 has 16 residues. V dropped 3 bases and J dropped 3 bases, with 18 bases sitting between them. The germline V gene encodes CDR1 SQVTM and CDR2 ANQGSEA. CDR3 DNA: TGCAGCGTTGATGGAGGAGGAAGACGCGGCTACAATGAGCAGTTCTTC. Amino acid sequence: CSVDGGGRRGYNEQFF.

The chain recombines TRBV5-6 with TRBJ2-3; D possibly corresponds to TRBD1 (5 bases). Germline loops: CDR1 SGHDT, CDR2 YYEEEE. The CDR3 covers 15 residues. Trimming removed 1 base at V and 2 bases at J, with 11 bases between. The CDR3 nucleotides read TGTGCCAGCAGCTTGTTGACAGAGACCACAGATACGCAGTATTTT. Protein product: CASSLLTETTDTQYF.

This clonotype was observed at least ten times. DNA for the CDR3: TGCGCCAGCAGCCAAGTAATGGCAGCTGGGGCCAACGTCCTGACTTTC. It specifies CASSQVMAAGANVLTF. The J gene is TRBJ2-6, the V gene TRBV4-3; D gene uncertain. V was shortened by 1 base and J by 2 bases, with 9 bases between the two germline ends. The length of the CDR3 is 16 residues. The germline V gene has CDR1 LGHNA and CDR2 YSLEER.

V is TRBV6-2 or TRBV6-3 and J is TRBJ2-1; D not certain. CDR1 is MNHEY and CDR2 is SVGEGT in the germline V gene. With 8 bases removed from V and 9 bases from J, the gap between germline ends came to 38 bases. This CDR3 is built from 20 residues. CDR3 DNA sequence: TGTGCCAGCCGAACCCTAGGATTTCCGGTTAGCCGTACCGGGTTGGGTGAGCAGTTCTTC. Translation: CASRTLGFPVSRTGLGEQFF.

This clonotype was seen more than once but under ten times. The CDR3 coding sequence is TGTGCCAGCAGCTTGTTCCTTGGGGCCAACGTCCTGACTTTC. It yields the protein CASSLFLGANVLTF. V gene TRBV7-2 combines with J gene TRBJ2-6; D is unclear. Trimming removed 3 bases at V and 3 bases at J, with 6 bases between. The CDR3 is made up of 14 amino acids. Germline CDR1 is SGHTA and CDR2 is FQGNSA.

The genes are TRBV5-6 and TRBJ2-1; the D is unclear. The CDR3 loop spans 15 amino acids. With 0 bases removed from V and 7 bases from J, the gap between germline ends came to 14 bases. The germline V gene encodes CDR1 SGHDT and CDR2 YYEEEE. For the CDR3, the DNA is TGTGCCAGCAGCTTGGTAGGCGTGGTGGAAAATGAGCAGTTCTTC. Its protein product is CASSLVGVVENEQFF.

This clonotype occurred a few times. V is TRBV10-1 and J is TRBJ1-2; D not resolved. The CDR3 sequence is 12 residues long. Per the germline V gene, CDR1 is WNHNN and CDR2 is SYGVQD (reference sequence). Trimming took off 3 bases at V and 4 bases at J, with 6 bases between the two ends. The CDR3 DNA sequence: TGCGCCAGCAGTGATATGGCCTATGGCTACACCTTC. This gives the protein CASSDMAYGYTF.

The chain couples TRBV6-1 to TRBJ1-1; 7 bases align to TRBD1. The germline gives CDR1 MNHNS, CDR2 SASEGT. V was pared by 4 bases and J by 4 bases, with 9 bases of the junction left unmatched. CDR3 size: 15 residues. Here the CDR3 reads CASSGEPGQFTEAFF. The CDR3 DNA reads as TGTGCCAGCAGTGGAGAACCGGGACAGTTCACTGAAGCTTTCTTT.

Only a few counts were recorded for this clonotype. The genes are TRBV10-3 and TRBJ2-1; a possible D gene is TRBD1 (6 bases). The CDR3 consists of 16 residues. The V gene's germline CDR1 is ENHRY and CDR2 SYGVKD. The ends were cut back, 4 bases at V and 5 bases at J, with 18 bases in the middle. CDR3 nucleotides: TGTGCCATCAGTGGTCCAGGGATCAGGGGAGACAATGAGCAGTTCTTC. Translating it yields CAISGPGIRGDNEQFF.

The chain uses TRBV10-3 and TRBJ1-3; D possibly corresponds to TRBD1 (6 bases). This CDR3 has 17 amino acids. Trimming stripped 11 bases from V and 0 bases from J, with 23 bases between. The V gene's germline CDR1 is ENHRY and CDR2 SYGVKD. The CDR3 sequence is CASQSRDTSRSGNTIYF. The CDR3 DNA follows: TGTGCCTCGCAATCCCGGGACACGAGTCGCTCTGGAAACACCATATATTTT.

V is TRBV20-1 and J is TRBJ2-7; 13 positions match TRBD2. V was clipped by 7 bases and J by 3 bases; unmatched bases: 9. The CDR3 runs 15 residues. Germline V gene sequence: CDR1 DFQATT, CDR2 SNEGSKA (reference sequence). CDR3: CSVVPGTSGNYEQYF. The DNA of the CDR3 is TGCAGTGTCGTGCCCGGGACTAGCGGGAACTACGAGCAGTACTTC.

The rearrangement uses TRBV7-9 and TRBJ2-7; D is possibly TRBD1 or TRBD2 (7 bases each). Trimming took off 6 bases at V and 6 bases at J, with 21 bases between the two ends. Germline V gene sequence: CDR1 SEHNR, CDR2 FQNEAQ (reference sequence). The CDR3 length is 15 residues. The CDR3 bases are TGTGCCAGCAGACCCCTCGGACAGGTAGCGGGCGAGCAGTACTTC. Translated, it gives CASRPLGQVAGEQYF.

This clonotype came up a few times. The chain uses TRBV7-3 and TRBJ1-1, with 7 nucleotides matching TRBD1. The CDR3 has 13 residues. Germline V CDR1 and CDR2: SGHTA, FQGTGA. The V gene end was trimmed by 4 bases and the J gene end by 7 bases; junction bases not matched to a gene: 6. CDR3 bases: TGTGCCAGCAGCTCCCAGGGGGGGGGTGAAGCTTTCTTT. Protein: CASSSQGGGEAFF.

This clonotype was seen many times. The chain joins TRBV12-3 or TRBV12-4 to TRBJ1-2, with 7 bases lining up with TRBD1. The ends lost 5 bases at V and 1 base at J; junction bases unmatched: 4. The CDR3 length is 14 residues. The CDR3 DNA reads TGTGCCAGCAGTCCGGGACAGCTTAACTATGGCTACACCTTC. Its translation: CASSPGQLNYGYTF.

This clonotype was recorded at least ten times. J is TRBJ2-1 and V is TRBV20-1, with TRBD2 identical over 8 bases. Germline V gene data show CDR1 as DFQATT and CDR2 as SNEGSKA (reference sequence). V was pared by 5 bases and J by 6 bases, with 9 bases of the junction left unmatched. This CDR3 has 14 residues. CDR3 loop: CSAPAPGGGNEQFF. The CDR3 nucleotides read TGCAGTGCTCCCGCCCCGGGGGGGGGCAATGAGCAGTTCTTC.

V usage is TRBV2 and J usage is TRBJ2-6; 9 bases line up with TRBD1. The CDR3 runs 15 residues. With 8 bases clipped from V and 0 bases from J, the junction kept 2 bases outside the gene matches. Germline V gene lookup returns CDR1 SNHLY and CDR2 FYNNEI. The chain's CDR3 is CASRTGASGANVLTF. The DNA for the CDR3 is TGTGCCAGCCGGACAGGGGCCTCTGGGGCCAACGTCCTGACTTTC. Filled out from reference TRBV2 and TRBJ2-6, the complete variable domain reads EPEVTQTPSHQVTQMGQEVILRCVPISNHLYFYWYRQILGQKVEFLVSFYNNEISEKSEIFDDQFSVERPDGSNFTLKIRSTKLEDSAMYFCASRTGASGANVLTFGAGSRLTVL.

The sample holds a few counts of this clonotype. The rearrangement links TRBV5-6 to TRBJ2-1; 7 bases map to TRBD2. Trimming cost V 4 bases and J 1 base; bases outside gene matches: 8. The CDR3 extends over 16 amino acids. CDR1 is SGHDT, CDR2 YYEEEE, per germline. The CDR3 sequence: CASSRESGASYNEQFF. The CDR3 bases are TGTGCCAGCAGCCGAGAGAGCGGGGCATCCTACAATGAGCAGTTCTTC. The whole variable domain, remainder taken from reference TRBV5-6 and TRBJ2-1, is DAGVTQSPTHLIKTRGQQVTLRCSPKSGHDTVSWYQQALGQGPQFIFQYYEEEERQRGNFPDRFSGHQFPNYSSELNVNALLLGDSALYLCASSRESGASYNEQFFGPGTRLTVL.

This clonotype has a count of ten or more. This chain connects TRBV12-3 or TRBV12-4 to TRBJ1-3; D is uncertain. This CDR3 is 15 amino acids long. V was cut by 2 bases and J by 0 bases, with 8 bases left in between. This CDR3 reads CASSLRALSGNTIYF. In DNA form, the CDR3 reads TGTGCCAGCAGTTTAAGGGCACTCTCTGGAAACACCATATATTTT.

The V gene is TRBV24-1, the J gene TRBJ2-5, with 9 nucleotides matching TRBD1. This CDR3 has 17 residues. Germline trimming cut 3 bases from V and 5 bases from J; bases unmatched to any gene: 12. Germline V gives CDR1 KGHDR, CDR2 SFDVKD. The CDR3 DNA reads TGTGCCACCAGTGATGCGGGGACAGGGAAGTTCGGGGAGACCCAGTACTTC. As protein: CATSDAGTGKFGETQYF.

The rearrangement links TRBV25-1 to TRBJ2-3; D possibly corresponds to TRBD2 (6 bases). V dropped 8 bases and J dropped 3 bases, with 18 bases sitting between them. CDR1 and CDR2 (germline): MGHDK, SYGVNS. The CDR3 length is 15 residues. The CDR3 is CASRPGAGTTDTQYF. Here the CDR3 DNA reads TGTGCCAGCCGTCCTGGGGCGGGAACGACAGATACGCAGTATTTT. The full variable domain, completed using reference TRBV25-1 and TRBJ2-3, is EADIYQTPRYLVIGTGKKITLECSQTMGHDKMYWYQQDPGMELHLIHYSYGVNSTEKGDLSSESTVSRIRTEHFPLTLESARPSHTSQYLCASRPGAGTTDTQYFGPGTRLTVL.

The chain carries TRBV7-9 and TRBJ1-1; D remains ambiguous. The CDR3 consists of 13 residues. Looked up from germline, CDR1 is SEHNR and CDR2 is FQNEAQ (reference sequence). Trimming shortened V by 3 bases and J by 3 bases, and 8 bases separated the two germline ends. CDR3 protein: CASSFEGYTEAFF. The CDR3 coding sequence is TGTGCCAGCAGCTTTGAAGGGTACACTGAAGCTTTCTTT.

This rearrangement joins TRBV20-1 to TRBJ1-2; no firm D call. The germline V gene encodes CDR1 DFQATT and CDR2 SNEGSKA (reference sequence). The V end was cut by 1 base, the J end by 4 bases, with 13 bases between. The CDR3 extends over 14 amino acids. The CDR3 DNA follows: TGCAGTGCTAGAGTACTTAACAGAGCCTATGGCTACACCTTC. It translates to CSARVLNRAYGYTF.

Note on this clonotype: Given a much more abundant clone one base away, this may be a read error. This chain uses TRBV7-8 with TRBJ2-7; 8 nucleotides line up with TRBD2. This CDR3 has 14 residues. Germline V gene sequence: CDR1 SGHVS, CDR2 FQNEAQ. Germline trimming cut 5 bases from V and 6 bases from J; bases unmatched to any gene: 9. The CDR3 DNA reads TGTGCCAGCAGCGAACAGCGGGAGCCTTTCGAGCAGTACTTC. Its protein product is CASSEQREPFEQYF.